This T cell receptor (beta chain) was retrieved from a study of OX40 agonist ivuxolimab in advanced cancers. The trim removed 1 base at V and 9 bases at J, leaving 5 bases unmatched. The CDR3 loop spans 13 amino acids. The germline gives CDR1 MDHEN, CDR2 SYDVKM. Method: immunoSEQ multiplex PCR; TCRdb's copy keeps in-frame clones and lacks some. The repertoire includes 45,000 to 50,000 clones, roughly 78% of them detected once, and about 2.1% sits in the top ten. The rearrangement joins TRBV28 to TRBJ1-1; TRBD1 aligns across 7 bases. This TCR was sampled from an adult with an advanced solid tumor such as melanoma, head and neck, liver or kidney cancer. Sample: CD4+ or CD8+ T cells sorted from blood, taken in a trial of the OX40 agonist ivuxolimab. Here the CDR3 reads CASSLSQGGKAFF. Written as DNA, the CDR3 is TGTGCCAGCAGTTTATCTCAGGGGGGAAAAGCTTTCTTT.